This T cell receptor (beta chain) was recovered during a study of T-cell memory formation after mild COVID-19. Findings and caveats of the study: Contracting clones from day 15 to 85 showed balanced CD4/CD8; later expanders favored CD4+. Whether second-wave clones peaking at day 37 were SARS-CoV-2 specific went unconfirmed. Among CD4+ contracting clones, most were CM and EM, and CD8+ ones EMRA.

With respect to this clonotype: Its antigen remains unidentified.

Germline CDR1 reads MGHRA; CDR2 reads YSYEKL. The CDR3 runs 15 residues. The junction had 11 bases not matched to a gene; V was cut back by 4 bases and J by 6 bases. 5'RACE with constant-segment primers built TCRalpha and TCRbeta cDNA libraries with UMIs. TCRdb reprocessed the 5' RACE reads via MiXCR and lists one record per CDR3 protein. The top ten clones hold around 13% of a sample with 450,000 or so distinct CDR3 sequences, around a quarter of them seen once. The sequenced sample consisted of PBMCs or a T cell subset sorted from them (not recorded which). The chain links TRBV4-1 to TRBJ2-7; 8 nucleotides match TRBD1. This TCR derives from an adult woman who had mild COVID-19 (a few samples of this study predate the infection). Cell type and time point are not known. The CDR3 coding sequence is TGCGCCAGCAGCCGGAGCGCGGCAGGGGGCATCGAGCAGTACTTC. Its translation is CASSRSAAGGIEQYF.